This passage covers 30 T cell receptor beta chains from one sample sequenced in a study of cytomegalovirus exposure and HLA in healthy donors. 60 Vbeta and 13 Jbeta primers were used in PCR. Profiled with immunoSEQ multiplex PCR; TCRdb holds only in-frame clones, not every one. The sample has under 200,000 clones. The sample consisted of PBMCs. The source of these receptors is a young woman in good health and CMV-seropositive.

The genes are TRBV30 and TRBJ1-5, with TRBD1 as a possible D gene (5 bases). The V gene lost 5 bases and the J gene lost 1 base, with 9 bases spanning the gap. The CDR3 length is 13 residues. Germline-derived CDR1 and CDR2 are GTSNPN and SVGIG (reference sequence). This chain's CDR3 is CAWGGKSNQPQHF. The CDR3 DNA is TGTGCCTGGGGGGGGAAGAGCAATCAGCCCCAGCATTTT.

The chain recombines TRBV7-2 with TRBJ2-1, with D perhaps matching TRBD2 (5 bases). Trimming cost V 3 bases and J 9 bases, with 9 bases left between them. The germline gives CDR1 SGHTA, CDR2 FQGNSA. This CDR3 has 12 residues. The CDR3 coding sequence is TGTGCCAGCAGCTTCGGCGGAGGTGAGCAGTTCTTC. This translates into CASSFGGGEQFF.

The chain carries TRBV7-8 and TRBJ2-1; the match to TRBD2 covers 8 bases. The V and J ends lost 10 bases and 10 bases, in that order; junction bases with no gene match: 15. Germline lookup yields CDR1 SGHVS and CDR2 FQNEAQ. The CDR3 runs 14 residues. CDR3 coding DNA: TGTGCCACGTGGTGGGGACTAGAGGCTCGGGAGCAGTTCTTC. This gives the protein CATWWGLEAREQFF.

The V gene is TRBV6-1, the J gene TRBJ2-5; D unresolved. Germline CDR1 and CDR2: MNHNS and SASEGT. The CDR3 runs to 15 residues. V was trimmed by 1 base and J by 4 bases, leaving 13 bases between them. In DNA, the CDR3 is TGTGCCAGCAGTGAAGGCCCGGGTATGGGAGAGACCCAGTACTTC. Protein: CASSEGPGMGETQYF.

The rearrangement joins TRBV5-6 to TRBJ1-5; D is possibly TRBD1 (5 bases). Germline CDR1 SGHDT, CDR2 YYEEEE. The CDR3 is made up of 15 amino acids. V was shortened by 0 bases and J by 1 base, with 8 bases between the two germline ends. CDR3 DNA sequence: TGTGCCAGCAGCTTGGGGGGGGGAAGCAATCAGCCCCAGCATTTT. Translated: CASSLGGGSNQPQHF.

This chain uses TRBV10-3 with TRBJ1-1, with D perhaps matching TRBD1 (6 bases). Looked up from germline, CDR1 is ENHRY and CDR2 is SYGVKD. Trimming removed 3 bases at V and 2 bases at J, with 10 bases between. The CDR3 has 14 amino acids. The DNA for the CDR3 is TGTGCCATCAGTGACAGGGGCGTCAACACTGAAGCTTTCTTT. Residues: CAISDRGVNTEAFF.

The J gene is TRBJ1-1, the V gene TRBV19, with no clear D. Per the germline V gene, CDR1 is LNHDA and CDR2 is SQIVND (reference sequence). This CDR3 region has 14 residues. Trimming removed 5 bases at V and 5 bases at J, with 15 bases between. CDR3 sequence: CASSPPRGRTEAFF. As DNA, the CDR3 is TGTGCCAGTAGTCCGCCCCGGGGAAGGACTGAAGCTTTCTTT.

In regard to this clone: A read error may produce the germline difference seen at one junction end. This sequence joins TRBV10-1 and TRBJ2-3; the match to TRBD2 covers 10 bases. The germline CDR1 and CDR2 sequences are WNHNN and SYGVQD (reference sequence). The CDR3 sequence is 15 residues long. CDR3: CASIEREGSTDTQYF. The CDR3 bases are TGCGCCAGCATTGAGCGGGAGGGGAGCACAGATACGCAGTATTTT.

The chain couples TRBV4-3 to TRBJ1-2, with 9 bases matching TRBD1. J lost 6 bases, V lost 3 bases, and 5 bases had no gene match. This CDR3 has 14 amino acids. Per the germline V gene, CDR1 is LGHNA and CDR2 is YSLEER. CDR3 in DNA: TGCGCCAGCAGCCAGGACAGGGGTCTGAATGGCTACACCTTC. Protein: CASSQDRGLNGYTF.

The V call is TRBV6-1, the J call TRBJ1-5; no definite D call. V lost 5 bases to trimming and J lost 0 bases, with 11 bases between them. This CDR3 region has 15 residues. The germline V gene has CDR1 MNHNS and CDR2 SASEGT. The CDR3 DNA reads as TGTGCCAGCAGTACCTCAGGAAATAGCAATCAGCCCCAGCATTTT. Protein: CASSTSGNSNQPQHF.

The rearrangement links TRBV7-2 to TRBJ1-4, with D perhaps matching TRBD1 (6 bases). Germline V lookup: CDR1 SGHTA, CDR2 FQGNSA. Trimming left V 3 bases short and J 4 bases short, with 9 bases between. The CDR3 covers 14 residues. Here the CDR3 DNA reads TGTGCCAGCAGCTTGGACAGTCATAATGAAAAACTGTTTTTT. Translation gives CASSLDSHNEKLFF.

The genes are TRBV28 and TRBJ1-5; D remains unclear. Germline assignment: CDR1 MDHEN and CDR2 SYDVKM. The CDR3 is made up of 13 amino acids. With 3 bases removed from V and 1 base from J, the gap between germline ends came to 4 bases. CDR3 region: CASSFLSNQPQHF. Written as DNA, the CDR3 is TGTGCCAGCAGTTTCCTGAGCAATCAGCCCCAGCATTTT.

The V gene is TRBV23-1, the J gene TRBJ1-1; perhaps TRBD1 as D (6 bases). TRBV23-1 carries the ORF label, with uncertain function. V lost 8 bases and J 3 bases, leaving 19 bases between the germline ends. The CDR3 contains 15 residues. The CDR3 DNA sequence: TGCGCCAGCGGGCGAGGGGGTTGGGGTTACACTGAAGCTTTCTTT. Amino acid sequence: CASGRGGWGYTEAFF.

This chain connects TRBV10-3 to TRBJ2-6; the D gene is possibly TRBD2 (5 bases). Germline loops: CDR1 ENHRY, CDR2 SYGVKD. Trimming stripped 2 bases from V and 1 base from J, with 12 bases between. This CDR3 has 17 amino acids. The chain's CDR3 is CAISEGLSGSGANVLTF. CDR3 nucleotides: TGTGCCATCAGTGAGGGCCTGTCGGGGTCTGGGGCCAACGTCCTGACTTTC.

The genes are TRBV4-3 and TRBJ2-1; 14 positions match TRBD2. The CDR3 has 17 residues. V dropped 5 bases and J dropped 3; count of bases not matched to a gene: 6. Per germline, CDR1 LGHNA and CDR2 YSLEER. The CDR3 region has the DNA TGCGCCAGCAGCAAGACTAGCGGGGGGGCCTTCTACAATGAGCAGTTCTTC. This sequence encodes CASSKTSGGAFYNEQFF.

The chain has TRBV27 and TRBJ1-6; tentatively, D is TRBD1 (6 bases). The CDR3 has 16 residues. CDR1 MNHEY and CDR2 SMNVEV come from the germline V gene (reference sequence). Trimming removed 3 bases from V and 5 bases from J, with 14 bases in between. The chain's CDR3 is CASSFRGGFNNSPLHF. CDR3 sequence (DNA): TGTGCCAGCAGTTTCAGAGGGGGTTTCAATAATTCACCCCTCCACTTT.

The chain couples TRBV18 to TRBJ1-4; 7 bases are a match to TRBD1. Germline-derived CDR1 and CDR2 are KGHSH and LQKENI. CDR3 length: 17 residues. Trimming took 6 bases from V and 6 from J; bases not matched to a gene: 16. CDR3 amino acids: CASSPGTASFGDEKLFF. The DNA of the CDR3 is TGTGCCAGCTCCCCCGGGACAGCCTCCTTCGGGGATGAAAAACTGTTTTTT.

The chain employs TRBV11-3 and TRBJ1-1; TRBD1 is a possible D gene (6 bases). CDR1 and CDR2 from the germline V gene are SGHNT and YENEEA. Trimming left V 1 base short and J 1 base short, with 19 bases between. This CDR3 region has 18 residues. DNA of the CDR3: TGTGCCAGCAGCTTAGTGTCCGGACAGTTCATGGGGAACACTGAAGCTTTCTTT. Its translation is CASSLVSGQFMGNTEAFF. Based on the CDR3 plus reference TRBV11-3 and TRBJ1-1, the full variable domain is EAGVVQSPRYKIIEKKQPVAFWCNPISGHNTLYWYLQNLGQGPELLIRYENEEAVDDSQLPKDRFSAERLKGVDSTLKIQPAELGDSAVYLCASSLVSGQFMGNTEAFFGQGTRLTVV.

The V and J genes are TRBV27 and TRBJ2-7; D is possibly TRBD1 (6 bases). V was clipped by 8 bases and J by 3 bases, with 17 bases between them. This CDR3 spans 14 amino acids. Germline V lookup: CDR1 MNHEY, CDR2 SMNVEV (reference sequence). CDR3 DNA: TGTGCCAGCCGGGTGACAGGATGGGTCTACGAGCAGTACTTC. Translated: CASRVTGWVYEQYF.

The chain links TRBV28 to TRBJ1-2, with 8 bases fitting TRBD1. The J segment lost 6 bases and the V segment lost 5 bases, leaving 11 bases of the junction unmatched. Per germline, CDR1 MDHEN and CDR2 SYDVKM. The CDR3 has 15 amino acids. DNA of the CDR3: TGTGCCAGCAGTCCACTAAGACAGGGGAGTAATGGCTACACCTTC. It yields the protein CASSPLRQGSNGYTF.

This rearrangement joins TRBV5-4 to TRBJ2-2, with 10 bases matching TRBD2. This CDR3 is 16 amino acids long. Trimming at V came to 0 bases and at J to 7 bases, leaving 6 bases not matched to a gene. Germline V gives CDR1 SGHNT, CDR2 YYREEE (reference sequence). Here the CDR3 DNA reads TGTGCCAGCAGCTTGGCAGCGGGAGGGTATGTCGGGGAGCTGTTTTTT. This encodes CASSLAAGGYVGELFF.

The rearrangement uses TRBV15 and TRBJ2-5, with D possibly matching TRBD2 (5 bases). The J call could be wrong; TRBJ2-7 is a better fit for the DNA end. Germline lookup yields CDR1 LNHNV and CDR2 YYDKDF (reference sequence). The CDR3 runs to 13 residues. The CDR3 sequence: CATSNFGKDEQYF. DNA of the CDR3: TGTGCCACCAGCAACTTCGGGAAGGACGAGCAGTACTTC.

This chain joins TRBV5-1 and TRBJ2-7; 8 bases align to TRBD1. J gave up 0 bases and V 2 bases, and 1 base lay outside the gene matches. Germline CDR1 SGHRS, CDR2 YFSETQ. The length of the CDR3 is 14 residues. The CDR3 reads CASSFGQGSYEQYF. The CDR3 DNA reads TGCGCCAGCAGCTTTGGACAGGGCTCCTACGAGCAGTACTTC.

V is TRBV7-9 and J is TRBJ2-5; tentative D call: TRBD1 (6 bases). CDR1 is SEHNR and CDR2 is FQNEAQ in the germline V gene (reference sequence). Trimming removed 3 bases at V and 6 bases at J, with 8 bases between. CDR3 length equals 12 residues. CDR3 amino acids: CASSLGAQTQYF. CDR3 nucleotide sequence: TGTGCCAGCAGCTTGGGGGCTCAGACCCAGTACTTC.

The genes are TRBV11-3 and TRBJ2-1, with 10 positions matching TRBD2. V lost 1 base and J lost 2; bases outside the gene matches: 14. Germline V gene lookup returns CDR1 SGHNT and CDR2 YENEEA. This CDR3 spans 20 amino acids. CDR3 DNA: TGTGCCAGCAGCTTAGGAGGGGCTAGCGGGGGACCTTACCCCTACAATGAGCAGTTCTTC. The encoded protein is CASSLGGASGGPYPYNEQFF.

V gene TRBV5-1 combines with J gene TRBJ1-1; no firm D call. Germline CDR1 SGHRS, CDR2 YFSETQ. V lost 4 bases and J lost 5, with 12 bases in between. This CDR3 contains 13 residues. The CDR3 sequence is CASSPIPGTEAFF. The CDR3 nucleotides read TGCGCCAGCAGCCCGATTCCGGGAACTGAAGCTTTCTTT.

With respect to this clone: An end of the junction does not agree with germline; a read error may underlie this. This rearrangement joins TRBV7-7 to TRBJ2-2; TRBD1 aligns across 7 bases. The germline V gene encodes CDR1 SSHAT and CDR2 FNYEAQ (reference sequence). The CDR3 extends over 17 amino acids. In nucleotides, the CDR3 is TGTGCTAGCAGCTTCATCCGGGACAGCGATAACACCGGGGAGCTGTTTTTT. It encodes CASSFIRDSDNTGELFF. The variable domain in full, with the rest retrieved from reference TRBV7-7 and TRBJ2-2, is GAGVSQSPRYKVTKRGQDVTLRCDPISSHATLYWYQQALGQGPEFLTYFNYEAQPDKSGLPSDRFSAERPEGSISTLTIQRTEQRDSAMYRCASSFIRDSDNTGELFFGEGSRLTVL.

The V gene is TRBV7-7, the J gene TRBJ2-1, with D tentatively TRBD2 (5 bases). V gave up 3 bases and J gave up 5 bases, with 11 bases separating them. This CDR3 contains 14 residues. Germline loops: CDR1 SSHAT, CDR2 FNYEAQ (reference sequence). The DNA for the CDR3 is TGTGCCAGCAGCTTGGGAGAGGGAGACAATGAGCAGTTCTTC. It translates to CASSLGEGDNEQFF.

This chain uses TRBV4-2 with TRBJ1-2, with D hard to call. The V gene's germline CDR1 is LGHNA and CDR2 YNFKEQ. CDR3 length: 14 residues. The germline V and J ends were trimmed by 1 base and 2 bases, with 8 bases remaining between them. This CDR3 reads CASSQARQNYGYTF. The CDR3 DNA reads TGTGCCAGCAGCCAAGCTCGACAAAACTATGGCTACACCTTC.

CDR3 sequence reads: CASSPDLGGYGYTF. The CDR3 DNA sequence: TGCGCCAGCAGCCCGGACCTAGGAGGCTATGGCTACACCTTC. This rearrangement joins TRBV5-1 to TRBJ1-2; D is unresolved. The CDR3 is 14 amino acids. V was clipped by 4 bases and J by 4 bases, with 14 bases between them. Germline V gives CDR1 SGHRS, CDR2 YFSETQ.